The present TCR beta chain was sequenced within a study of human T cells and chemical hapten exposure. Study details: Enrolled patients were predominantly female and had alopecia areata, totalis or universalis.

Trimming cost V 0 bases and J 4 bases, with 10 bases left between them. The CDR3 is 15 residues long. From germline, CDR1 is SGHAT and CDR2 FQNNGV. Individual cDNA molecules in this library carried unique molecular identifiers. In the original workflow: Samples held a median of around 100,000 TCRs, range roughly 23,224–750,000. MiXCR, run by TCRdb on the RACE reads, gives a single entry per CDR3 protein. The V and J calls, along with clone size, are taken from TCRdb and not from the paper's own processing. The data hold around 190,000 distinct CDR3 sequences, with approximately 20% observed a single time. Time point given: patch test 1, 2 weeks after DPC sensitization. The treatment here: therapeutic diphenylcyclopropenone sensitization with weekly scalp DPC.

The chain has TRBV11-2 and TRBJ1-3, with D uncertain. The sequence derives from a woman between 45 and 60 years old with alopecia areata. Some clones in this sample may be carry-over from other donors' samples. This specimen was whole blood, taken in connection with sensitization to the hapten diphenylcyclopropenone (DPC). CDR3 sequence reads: CASSLDSSGGNTIYF. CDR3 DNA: TGTGCCAGCAGCTTAGACTCCAGTGGAGGAAACACCATATATTTT.